This TCR beta chain was documented in a study of blood T cell repertoires in COVID-19. Original data processing: It was from reference gene primer amplification that nucleated cell counts were estimated. The table came from immunoSEQ multiplex PCR; TCRdb's copy has only in-frame clones and leaves some out. Clonal size and the V and J genes are those of that table, whereas D and trimming came from the DNA. Among roughly 250,000 clones listed, roughly 77% were seen once. V was pared by 0 bases and J by 1 base, with 11 bases between. Germline CDR1 reads WSHSY; CDR2 reads SAAADI. CDR3 length equals 16 residues.

This receptor was obtained from a woman aged 80 or over with acute or convalescent COVID-19. The genes are TRBV10-2 and TRBJ2-3; maybe TRBD2 (6 bases). The specimen sequenced was peripheral blood. The CDR3 loop reads CASSESGSGGTDTQYF. In DNA form, the CDR3 reads TGCGCCAGCAGTGAGTCCGGGAGTGGGGGCACAGATACGCAGTATTTT.